This TCR beta chain stems from a study of cytomegalovirus exposure and HLA in healthy donors (dated by TCRdb to 2015 to 2018). About the full investigation: According to an earlier analysis of around 600 of the donors, about 190 million T cells yielded 95 million to 140 million unique TCR beta sequences and about 300 Gb of sequence data. An early release covering 550 to 650 HLA-typed donors comprised 250 to 350 gigabases of sequencing data and roughly 85 million unique TCR sequences. Rather than using new phenotypic data, the later analysis identified candidate immune exposures from TCR beta sequences and from how often those sequences occurred across donors. Among roughly 400 genotyped donors of the cohort, an average of around 240,000 unique TCR beta nucleotide sequences were sequenced per donor, around 20% of them non-productive. To predict cytomegalovirus infection status, the study brought together high-throughput TCR immunosequencing, statistical association of individual TCRs with disease status, and machine learning. Of the roughly 400 genotyped donors, about 80% fell in the genetic ancestry cluster associated with self-reported Caucasian donors. A later analysis re-analyzed previously published TCR beta repertoires from roughly 600 donors and added high-resolution HLA genotyping to study TCR occurrence patterns. Typing coverage varied by locus: about 620-630 donors for A, B, C, DRB1 and DQB1; roughly 520 for DQA1; about 600 for DPA1; approximately 490 for DPB1. Because of strong linkage in the cohort, four or five DR-DQ haplotypes were treated as single units for association and clustering. A later genetic analysis took genome-wide SNP genotypes for about 65% of the roughly 670 donors and used that subset as a discovery cohort. Class I and class II HLA loci were covered by the typing at four-digit resolution. The study aimed to test whether cataloging public T cell receptors could reveal signatures of past pathogen exposure. In an earlier analysis of roughly 540 of the donors, high-throughput TCR beta sequencing was used to judge whether each TCR beta V gene segment behaved as functional or pseudogenic. The T cell repertoires of around 730 subjects were profiled by immunosequencing and related to cytomegalovirus serostatus. Donor age, sex, ethnicity and CMV serostatus were collected together with the repertoire data. Every discovery cohort repertoire had been produced on one sequencing platform. In addition to the first cohort of roughly 700 subjects, a separate validation cohort of 120 different subjects was used.

In total, fewer than 750 healthy bone marrow donors made up the cohort. At the time of sampling, every cohort member was nominally healthy, though immune exposures that went unrecorded were likely present. The donor tested CMV seronegative and was one of the 352 seronegative cohort members. Each donor provided a peripheral blood sample, and peripheral blood mononuclear cells were used for TCR beta sequencing. The Qiagen DNeasy Blood Extraction Kit was used to extract genomic DNA from the blood cell samples. Spanning cysteine to phenylalanine, the CDR3 consists of 15 amino acids. The DNA shown is the 45-base CDR3, in frame from base 1. Trimmed from V: 3 bases; trimmed from J: 6 bases; junction bases lacking a gene match: 4. Sequences SGHRS (CDR1) and YFSETQ (CDR2) are obtained from the germline V gene. Preparation of the library involved the immunoSEQ multiplex PCR assay. A mixture of 60 forward primers for TCR Vbeta segments and 13 reverse primers for TCR Jbeta segments was used in the multiplex PCR. The CDR3 region of rearranged TCR beta genes was amplified from genomic DNA by a multiplex PCR assay. Amplified TCR beta libraries were sequenced as 87-base-pair reads on the Illumina HiSeq System. In the source study's methods: In a later analysis, tens of millions of unique TCR beta chains were counted across the 666 repertoires, and around 10 million of these chains were shared by at least two donors. A nearest-neighbor algorithm error-corrected the raw reads and collapsed the reads into unique sequences, merging closely related sequences to remove PCR and sequencing errors. V, D and J gene segments were assigned by aligning CDR3 sequences to IMGT reference sequences. For a sequence to be retained, at least a six-nucleotide match to both a V gene segment and a J gene segment was required. Rearrangements were classified as productive when the CDR3 lacked stop codons and remained in frame with V and J, and all other rearrangements were classified as non-productive. Following IMGT convention, CDR3 was defined as the stretch from the second conserved V-encoded cysteine up to the conserved J-encoded phenylalanine. The earlier analysis of about 620 of the donors excluded sequences that lacked an unambiguous match to a single V gene segment. An earlier analysis of a few hundred of the donors called V segments functional above 56.7% productive rearrangements and segregating when the between-donor standard deviation exceeded 5%. A statistical classification framework was built to diagnose cytomegalovirus status from the catalog of TCR beta chain sequences. V and J gene assignment, in a later analysis, came from comparing TCR nucleotide sequences with IMGT/GENE-DB human TR gene sequences. The TCRdist pipeline was used in a later analysis to assign CDR3 sequences and most-parsimonious VDJ recombination scenarios. In a later analysis, each TCR beta chain was defined by its CDR3 amino acid sequence together with its V-gene family, and reads lacking a unique V-gene family were excluded. A later analysis removed 500 to 650 highly shared, low-generation-probability nucleotide sequences to deal with suspected cross-contamination and a sequencing artifact. For each public chain, a later analysis derived a clonal expansion index from normalized ranks of inferred template counts within each repertoire. Generation probabilities in a later analysis came from a VDJ recombination model fitted to out-of-frame rearrangements, and those results were checked against IGoR. Hypergeometric tests were used in a later analysis to score TCR-TCR, TCR-HLA and TCR-CMV co-occurrence, with a repertoire-size bias correction applied to the TCR pairs. To estimate false discovery rates, a later analysis permuted the HLA or CMV assignments 20 times. In a later analysis, co-occurring TCRs were grouped using DBSCAN, and TCRdist sequence similarity was added for clustering within HLA-allele-positive subsets. Co-occurrence clustering excluded repertoires with fewer than 30,000 or more than 120,000 public chains, plus five with anomalous nucleotide sharing. TCRdb took over this immuneACCESS table, retaining in-frame rearrangements with V and J assigned. Such tables are incomplete; in checked studies, under half of the missing clones stem from an unresolved V gene, and the remainder is unexplained. The V and J calls and clone size were taken over from that table, and D and trimming were inferred from the DNA. Recorded for this sample are around 230,000 clones; over 60% of them occurred a single time. Less than 2% of the sample is in the top ten clones.

The paper's findings and limits, for the study overall: Three of the identified cytomegalovirus-associated TCR beta chains were confirmed in vitro to be specific for cytomegalovirus antigens. Some IMGT-functional V segments, including TRBV6-2 and TRBV6-3, could not be distinguished by the 87-base-pair reads and were therefore excluded. A group of highly shared sequence variants was considered likely to be a technical artifact of the sequencing pipeline. The study listed 164 TCR beta chains as associated with cytomegalovirus. Most TCR sequences were seen in very few donors, while some public TCRs were found in many individuals. The classifier was reported to diagnose cytomegalovirus status with high specificity and sensitivity in both the original cohort and the validation cohort. Most CMV-associated TCR beta chains appeared to be HLA-restricted in a later analysis, and the HLA associations seemed to be driven largely by CMV exposure. Broadly in line with IMGT annotations, most TCR beta V segments showed up in productive rearrangements about 87% or about 30% of the time in an earlier analysis of 587 of the donors. The earlier analysis of fewer than 750 of the donors excluded roughly 16 rarely observed V segments, including chromosome 9 orphons, because counts were too low. HLA typing was unavailable for some donors at each locus, so association tests used only the typed subset. In a later analysis, several top co-occurrence clusters were reported to appear linked to parvovirus B19, influenza, CMV and Epstein-Barr virus. A further reported finding was that TCR beta sequences accurately predicted the HLA-A and HLA-B alleles for most subjects in the first cohort. A later analysis found that HLA-associated TCR beta chains were more clonally expanded and had lower generation probabilities than equally common non-associated chains. This cohort had only TCR beta chains sequenced, and the lack of alpha or paired-chain data limited which features could be detected. When HLA alleles, especially DR and DQ, strongly co-occurred, attributing TCR associations to individual alleles was difficult. Sequencing depth was assumed to be roughly uniform across donors in the presence/absence analyses, though that assumption may not hold. Linkage disequilibrium might explain the correlated functional status among segregating V segments, but an unknown experimental factor could not be ruled out. In a later genetic analysis, fewer N-insertions in productive TCRs were reported among donors in an Asian-associated ancestry cluster than the 666-donor mean. A later analysis associated about 18,000 TCR beta sequences with specific HLA alleles at a false discovery rate of 0.05. The authors suggested that the approach could potentially be generalized to other disease states and immunological phenotypes. V-gene and J-gene trimming of TCR beta chains was associated with a missense DCLRE1C variant in a later genetic analysis, and the association was replicated in an independent cohort. The only immune exposure information available for the cohort was CMV serostatus. A later analysis found that TCR association rates varied across HLA loci, with DRB1 alleles showing the most associated TCRs and HLA-C alleles the fewest.

In its sample, this clone was seen a few times. The target of this receptor is not known. The record has no base qualities; no much larger clone is one base away. The sample was PBMCs. This TCR derives from a male donor in good health and CMV-seronegative. The chain employs TRBV5-1 and TRBJ2-1, with 12 central nucleotides matching TRBD2. The CDR3 region has the sequence CASSSGLAGSNEQFF. The sequenced DNA is TGCGCCAGCAGCTCCGGACTAGCGGGGAGCAATGAGCAGTTCTTC.